This TCR beta chain was sequenced during a study of cytomegalovirus exposure and HLA in healthy donors. At the level of the study: Around 83% of roughly 430 genotyped donors fell in the Caucasian-associated ancestry cluster.

Whole-study results and caveats: TCR beta chain V- and J-gene trimming was linked, in a later analysis, to a missense variant in DCLRE1C.

The V end was cut by 4 bases, the J end by 4 bases, with 13 bases between. The CDR3 runs to 14 residues. Germline CDR1 and CDR2: SEHNR and FQNEAQ (reference sequence). About this clone: Its antigen is as yet unknown.

Amplification used 60 Vbeta primers and 13 Jbeta primers. Clones were sequenced by immunoSEQ multiplex PCR, and TCRdb holds only the in-frame ones, with some missing. The sample holds 110,000 or so clones; 76% are singletons and the top ten take 7.7%. V and J are TRBV7-9 and TRBJ1-2; the D gene is possibly TRBD1 (6 bases). The sample comprised PBMCs. The receptor was isolated from a woman aged 50 to 65 in good health and CMV-seropositive. CDR3 nucleotide sequence: TGTGCCAGCAGCTCCCAGGACAGATTCTATGGCTACACCTTC. This sequence encodes CASSSQDRFYGYTF.